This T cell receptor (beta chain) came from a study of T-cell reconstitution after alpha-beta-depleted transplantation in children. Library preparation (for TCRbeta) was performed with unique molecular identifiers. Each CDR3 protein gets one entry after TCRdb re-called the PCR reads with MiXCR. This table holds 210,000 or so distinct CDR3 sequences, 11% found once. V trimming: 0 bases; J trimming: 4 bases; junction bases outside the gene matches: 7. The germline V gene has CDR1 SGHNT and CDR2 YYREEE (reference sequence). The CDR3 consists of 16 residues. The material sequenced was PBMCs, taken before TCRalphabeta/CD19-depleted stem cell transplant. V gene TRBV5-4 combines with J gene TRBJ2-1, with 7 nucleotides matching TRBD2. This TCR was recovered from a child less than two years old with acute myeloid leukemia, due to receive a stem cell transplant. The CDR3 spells CASSLVRLADYNEQFF. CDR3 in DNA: TGTGCCAGCAGCTTGGTGAGGCTAGCGGATTACAATGAGCAGTTCTTC.